Presented here are 4 T cell receptor beta chains from one specimen sequenced in a study of T cell repertoires in cytomegalovirus infection. TCRdb reprocessed the reads with MiXCR, giving one entry per CDR3 protein. The table has 680,000 or so distinct CDR3 sequences, 30% to 35% seen once; the top ten hold roughly 18%. No antigen has been assigned to these receptors. The sequencing used cultured PBMCs, collected from culture after CMV antigen stimulation. The receptors here all came from a human donor in good health (CMV status not recorded). Some clones in this sample may be carry-over from other donors' samples.

The chain carries TRBV7-8 and TRBJ1-5, with D unresolved. The CDR3 contains 17 residues. Trimming removed 5 bases from V and 0 bases from J, with 17 bases in between. The V gene's germline CDR1 is SGHVS and CDR2 FQNEAQ. CDR3 protein: CASSPLGRGISNQPQHF. The CDR3 bases are TGTGCCAGCAGCCCTCTAGGCCGAGGTATTAGCAATCAGCCCCAGCATTTT. Full variable domain (rest looked up from reference TRBV7-8 and TRBJ1-5): GAGVSQSPRYKVAKRGQDVALRCDPISGHVSLFWYQQALGQGPEFLTYFQNEAQLDKSGLPSDRFFAERPEGSVSTLKIQRTQQEDSAVYLCASSPLGRGISNQPQHFGDGTRLSIL.

The genes are TRBV5-5 and TRBJ1-2, with 9 bases fitting TRBD1. There are 17 residues in the CDR3. The germline V gene encodes CDR1 SGHKS and CDR2 YYEKEE (reference sequence). After removal of 1 base from V and 7 bases from J, the junction contained 14 bases not matched to a gene. CDR3: CASSLTGRDRVIAGYTF. The CDR3 DNA reads as TGTGCCAGCAGCTTGACGGGAAGGGACAGGGTTATTGCTGGCTACACCTTC. The whole variable domain, filled in from reference TRBV5-5 and TRBJ1-2, reads DAGVTQSPTHLIKTRGQQVTLRCSPISGHKSVSWYQQVLGQGPQFIFQYYEKEERGRGNFPDRFSARQFPNYSSELNVNALLLGDSALYLCASSLTGRDRVIAGYTFGSGTRLTVV.

This clonotype showed up just a few times. The chain is built from TRBV10-3 and TRBJ2-7; 12 bases line up with TRBD1. The CDR3 is made up of 17 amino acids. The V and J ends lost 5 bases and 6 bases, in that order; junction bases with no gene match: 14. CDR1 and CDR2 from the germline V gene are ENHRY and SYGVKD. The CDR3 protein is CAISPPRGDRGRGEQYF. The DNA of the CDR3 is TGTGCCATCAGTCCTCCGCGGGGGGACAGGGGGCGCGGCGAGCAGTACTTC.

This clonotype was found many times. This rearrangement joins TRBV7-6 to TRBJ2-7; the D gene is possibly TRBD1 (6 bases). This CDR3 is built from 15 residues. Germline CDR1 reads SGHVS; CDR2 reads FNYEAQ. Trimming left V 1 base short and J 1 base short, with 11 bases between. CDR3 region: CASSLGGQPSYEQYF. The CDR3 coding sequence is TGTGCCAGCAGCTTAGGTGGACAGCCTTCCTACGAGCAGTACTTC.